A single sample is the source of the 13 T cell receptor beta chains below, sequenced in a study of blood T cell repertoires in COVID-19. Sequenced by immunoSEQ multiplex PCR; TCRdb stores in-frame clones only, minus some. The data contain roughly 290,000 clones, roughly 89% of them singletons. Material for sequencing was PBMCs or T cells enriched from blood (not recorded which). The receptors stem from a woman in her late teens or twenties with acute COVID-19.

V and J are TRBV5-1 and TRBJ2-5, with 9 bases identical to TRBD2. Per germline, CDR1 SGHRS and CDR2 YFSETQ. Losses at the gene ends were 3 bases for V and 4 bases for J; bases not matched to a gene: 7. The CDR3 is made up of 15 amino acids. The CDR3 DNA reads as TGCGCCAGCAGCTATAGCGGGAGCCATGGAGAGACCCAGTACTTC. Translating gives CASSYSGSHGETQYF.

The J gene is TRBJ2-7, the V gene TRBV27; 7 positions match TRBD1. The CDR3 spans 14 residues. After removal of 5 bases from V and 3 bases from J, the junction contained 7 bases not matched to a gene. Germline loops: CDR1 MNHEY, CDR2 SMNVEV (reference sequence). The CDR3 loop reads CASSQRDRVYEQYF. CDR3 DNA: TGTGCCAGCAGTCAAAGGGACAGAGTCTACGAGCAGTACTTC.

The rearrangement joins TRBV12-3 or TRBV12-4 to TRBJ1-1, with D unclear. The CDR3 is 12 amino acids. Trimming cost V 6 bases and J 0 bases, with 5 bases left between them. The CDR3 spells CASSRVNTEAFF. The CDR3 nucleotides are TGTGCCAGCAGCCGGGTGAACACTGAAGCTTTCTTT.

This clone turned up a few times. The chain is built from TRBV11-2 and TRBJ2-1, with D possibly TRBD2 on 6 matching bases. CDR3 length equals 19 residues. Trimming removed 4 bases at V and 8 bases at J, with 30 bases between. CDR1 is SGHAT and CDR2 is FQNNGV in the germline V gene. The CDR3 DNA is TGTGCCAGCAGCTCCGAACACACATACTCCCGGGGGTCGGATGATGAGCAGTTCTTC. Residues: CASSSEHTYSRGSDDEQFF.

The genes are TRBV4-2 and TRBJ1-1; TRBD1 might be the D (5 bases). The germline V and J ends were trimmed by 0 bases and 7 bases, with 12 bases remaining between them. From germline, CDR1 is LGHNA and CDR2 YNFKEQ. The CDR3 is 14 amino acids. The CDR3 loop is CASSQDGNQGEAFF. CDR3 nucleotides: TGTGCCAGCAGCCAAGATGGGAATCAGGGTGAAGCTTTCTTT.

The chain couples TRBV7-2 to TRBJ1-6, with 8 bases aligning to TRBD1. Looked up from germline, CDR1 is SGHTA and CDR2 is FQGNSA. V gave up 5 bases and J gave up 8 bases; unmatched junction bases: 5. The CDR3 is 14 amino acids. The CDR3 coding sequence is TGTGCCAGCAGCCTCGGGACAGGACATTCACCCCTCCACTTT. The encoded protein is CASSLGTGHSPLHF.

V gene TRBV30 combines with J gene TRBJ2-2, with D perhaps TRBD2 (6 bases). Per germline, CDR1 GTSNPN and CDR2 SVGIG (reference sequence). V was trimmed by 1 base and J by 1 base, leaving 13 bases between them. CDR3 length: 16 residues. CDR3 region: CAWSASTSWNTGELFF. The CDR3 DNA follows: TGTGCCTGGAGTGCCTCGACTAGTTGGAACACCGGGGAGCTGTTTTTT.

V and J are TRBV3-1 (or the pseudogene TRBV3-2) and TRBJ1-5, with 8 bases identical to TRBD1. Per germline, CDR1 LGHDT and CDR2 YNNKEL (reference sequence). The CDR3 totals 14 residues. Germline trimming cut 5 bases from V and 4 bases from J; bases unmatched to any gene: 4. The CDR3 reads CASSERQGNQPQHF. The CDR3 DNA reads TGTGCCAGCAGCGAGAGACAGGGGAATCAGCCCCAGCATTTT.

This sequence joins TRBV5-1 and TRBJ2-7, with D possibly being TRBD2 (5 bases). CDR1 and CDR2 from the germline V gene are SGHRS and YFSETQ. This CDR3 comprises 15 residues. The V and J ends lost 0 bases and 1 base respectively, with 11 bases between them. CDR3 sequence reads: CASSLAGTGSYEQYF. For the CDR3, the DNA is TGCGCCAGCAGCTTGGCCGGCACGGGGTCCTACGAGCAGTACTTC.

The V and J genes are TRBV27 and TRBJ2-1; a weak D match, TRBD2 (6 bases). Germline CDR1 is MNHEY and CDR2 is SMNVEV (reference sequence). The CDR3 totals 16 residues. V shed 0 bases and J shed 1 base, with 10 bases lying between them. DNA for the CDR3: TGTGCCAGCAGTTTATCTTCGGCGGGATCCTACAATGAGCAGTTCTTC. It specifies CASSLSSAGSYNEQFF.

This clone was found once. CDR3 nucleotide sequence: TGCGCCAGCAGCCCTCCAGGGGTCTATGGCTACACCTTC. Encoded protein: CASSPPGVYGYTF. This chain connects TRBV4-1 to TRBJ1-2, with D maybe TRBD1 (6 bases). V was cut by 4 bases and J by 4 bases, with 10 bases left in between. CDR3 length: 13 residues. Germline V gene data show CDR1 as MGHRA and CDR2 as YSYEKL.

This chain connects TRBV21-1 to TRBJ2-7; the table's TRBD2 call for D was not verified on the DNA. TRBV21-1 is a pseudogene locus. CDR3 length equals 16 residues. CDR3 sequence reads: CASTALGRGRKGEQYF. CDR3 bases: TGTGCCAGCACCGCACTGGGGAGGGGCCGAAAAGGCGAGCAGTACTTC.

The V gene is TRBV6-5, the J gene TRBJ1-1; D is perhaps TRBD1 (5 bases). The CDR3 has 15 residues. Germline assignment: CDR1 MNHEY and CDR2 SVGAGI. V lost 2 bases and J 1 base, leaving 11 bases between the germline ends. The CDR3 nucleotides are TGTGCCAGCAGTTACGAAGGGGTAAAGAACACTGAAGCTTTCTTT. Protein product: CASSYEGVKNTEAFF.